This T cell receptor beta chain was sequenced in a study of blood T cell repertoires in COVID-19. J was trimmed by 5 bases and V by 8 bases; bases with no gene match: 8. Looked up from germline, CDR1 is SNHLY and CDR2 is FYNNEI. The CDR3 contains 13 residues. Clones were sequenced by immunoSEQ multiplex PCR, and TCRdb holds only the in-frame ones, with some missing. In the table there are 190,000 or so clones, around four fifths of which are singletons. Cohort allocation depended upon clinical history that participants reported. Recovered participants had two consecutive negative NP/OP PCR tests, healthcare professional clearance, or symptom resolution.

The chain joins TRBV2 to TRBJ1-2, with TRBD1 matching over 7 bases. The sequenced material came from PBMCs or T cells enriched from blood (not recorded which). The origin of this receptor is a man in his forties or fifties who had recovered from COVID-19. CDR3 residues: CASPTGTRYGYTF. The CDR3 DNA reads TGTGCCAGCCCGACAGGGACTAGGTATGGCTACACCTTC. Full variable domain (rest looked up from reference TRBV2 and TRBJ1-2): EPEVTQTPSHQVTQMGQEVILRCVPISNHLYFYWYRQILGQKVEFLVSFYNNEISEKSEIFDDQFSVERPDGSNFTLKIRSTKLEDSAMYFCASPTGTRYGYTFGSGTRLTVV.